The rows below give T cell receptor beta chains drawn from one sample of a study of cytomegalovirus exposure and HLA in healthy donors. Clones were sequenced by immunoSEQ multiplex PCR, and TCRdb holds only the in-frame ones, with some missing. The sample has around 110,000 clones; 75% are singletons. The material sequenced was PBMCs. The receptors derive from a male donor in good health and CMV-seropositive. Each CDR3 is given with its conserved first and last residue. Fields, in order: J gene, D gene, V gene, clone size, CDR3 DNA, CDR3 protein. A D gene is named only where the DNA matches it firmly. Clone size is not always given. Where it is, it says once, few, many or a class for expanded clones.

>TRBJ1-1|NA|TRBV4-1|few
TGCGCCAGCAGCCAAGATGGGAGTGAAGCTTTCTTT
CASSQDGSEAFF
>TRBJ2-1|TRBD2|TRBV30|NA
TGTGCCTGGAGGTCGGGACTAAAGGTCGATGAGCAGTTCTTC
CAWRSGLKVDEQFF
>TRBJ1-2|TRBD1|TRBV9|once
TGTGCCAGCAGCGTGAGTCGACAGGGCGGGTGGGGCTACACCTTC
CASSVSRQGGWGYTF
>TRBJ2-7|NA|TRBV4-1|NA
TGCGCCAGCAGCCCCTTCGTCGGGTCGTCCTCCTACGAGCAGTACTTC
CASSPFVGSSSYEQYF
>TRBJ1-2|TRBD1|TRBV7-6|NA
TGTGCCAGCAGCCATGGCACGGGACAGGGGGCGTCGACGTATGGCTACACCTTC
CASSHGTGQGASTYGYTF
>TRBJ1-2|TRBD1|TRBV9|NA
TGTGCCAGCAGCGCCGGACAGGGTAACTATGGCTACACCTTC
CASSAGQGNYGYTF
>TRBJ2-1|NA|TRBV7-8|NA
TGTGCCAGCAGCTTAGGTCGAGGCCACCCCATCTACAATGAGCAGTTCTTC
CASSLGRGHPIYNEQFF
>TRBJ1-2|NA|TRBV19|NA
TGTGCCAGTAGTATAGGGCAGTCCTATGGCTACACCTTC
CASSIGQSYGYTF
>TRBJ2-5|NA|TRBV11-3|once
TGTGCCAGCAGCCTCGGGGGGCCAGAGGAGACCCAGTACTTC
CASSLGGPEETQYF
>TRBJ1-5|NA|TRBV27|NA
TGTGCCAGCAGTTTTTCTGCGCTTAGTCAGCCCCAGCATTTT
CASSFSALSQPQHF
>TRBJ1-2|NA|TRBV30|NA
TGTGCCTGGAGTGCTGTAATTTATGGCTACACCTTC
CAWSAVIYGYTF
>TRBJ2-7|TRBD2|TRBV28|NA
TGTGCCAGCAGTTTAAGTCGCGGGACTAGCATAACGAGGGAGCAGTACTTC
CASSLSRGTSITREQYF
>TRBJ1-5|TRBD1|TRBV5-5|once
TGTGCCAGCAGCTTGGCCATACAGGGGGCCAACAATCAGCCCCAGCATTTT
CASSLAIQGANNQPQHF
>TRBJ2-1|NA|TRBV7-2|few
TGTGCCAGCAGCTTAGTAGTTTTTGAGCAGTTCTTC
CASSLVVFEQFF
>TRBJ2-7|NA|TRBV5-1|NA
TGCGCCAGCAGCTTGGATTCTAGCTTCTACGAGCAGTACTTC
CASSLDSSFYEQYF
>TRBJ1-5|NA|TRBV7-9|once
TGTGCCAGCAGCTTATCGAGGAATAGCAATCAGCCCCAGCATTTT
CASSLSRNSNQPQHF
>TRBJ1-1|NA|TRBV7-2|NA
TGTGCCAGCAGCTTAGCCCCAGGGAGGAGGACTGAAGCTTTCTTT
CASSLAPGRRTEAFF
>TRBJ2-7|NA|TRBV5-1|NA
TGCGCCAGCAGCTTGGTTGGCGGGTATTCCTACGAGCAGTACTTC
CASSLVGGYSYEQYF
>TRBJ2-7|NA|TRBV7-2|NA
TGTGCCAGCAGCTTAAACGGAGCACGAGGCGAGCAGTACTTC
CASSLNGARGEQYF
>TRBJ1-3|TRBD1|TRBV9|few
TGTGCCAGCAGCGTAGAGACAGGGGCAGGAAACACCATATATTTT
CASSVETGAGNTIYF
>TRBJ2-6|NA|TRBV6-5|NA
TGTGCCAGCTATGAGCTTCCTGGGCCCAACGTCCTGACTTTC
CASYELPGPNVLTF
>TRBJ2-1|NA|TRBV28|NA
TGTGCCACCATTAGCTCCTACAATGAGCAGTTCTTC
CATISSYNEQFF
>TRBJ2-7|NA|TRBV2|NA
TGTGCCAGCAACAGGGAATCCTACGAGCAGTACTTC
CASNRESYEQYF
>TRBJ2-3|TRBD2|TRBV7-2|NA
TGTGCCAGCAGCTCCGGACTAGCGGGGGGCCGCACAGATACGCAGTATTTT
CASSSGLAGGRTDTQYF
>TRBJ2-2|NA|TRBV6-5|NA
TGTGCCAGCAGTTACTCGGTAGGGAGAGGCACCGGGGAGCTGTTTTTT
CASSYSVGRGTGELFF
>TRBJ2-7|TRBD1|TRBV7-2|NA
TGTGCCAGCAGCCGAGGGACAGTATCCTACGAGCAGTACTTC
CASSRGTVSYEQYF
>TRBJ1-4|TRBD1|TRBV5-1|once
TGCGCCAGCAGCGGACAGGGGGCAGCTGATGAAAAACTGTTTTTT
CASSGQGAADEKLFF
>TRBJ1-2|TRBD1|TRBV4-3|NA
TGCGCCAGCAGCCAAGATAGTGGTTTCGGGACAGGGGAATCGAGCTATGGCTACACCTTC
CASSQDSGFGTGESSYGYTF
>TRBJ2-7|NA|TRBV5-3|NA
TGTGCCAGAAGCCTTCTAGACAGTTTTTCATCTAAAAAGCAGTACTTC
CARSLLDSFSSKKQYF
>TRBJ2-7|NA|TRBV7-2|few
TGTGCCAGCAGCTTAGCCTCGGGACAACAGTACGAGCAGTACTTC
CASSLASGQQYEQYF
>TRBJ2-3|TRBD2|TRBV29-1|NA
TGCAGCGTTGCCGGGACTAGCGGGAGCCCAGATACGCAGTATTTT
CSVAGTSGSPDTQYF
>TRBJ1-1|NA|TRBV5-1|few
TGCGCCAGCAGCTTGGAGAACAGGAGGAACACTGAAGCTTTCTTT
CASSLENRRNTEAFF
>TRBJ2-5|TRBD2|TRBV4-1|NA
TGCGCCAGCAGCCAAGCGATCGGGGGAGGGATCCAAGAGACCCAGTACTTC
CASSQAIGGGIQETQYF
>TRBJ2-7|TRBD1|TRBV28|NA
TGTGCCAGCACCTGGGGACAGGTGGGCTACGAGCAGTACTTC
CASTWGQVGYEQYF
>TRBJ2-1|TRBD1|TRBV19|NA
TGTGCCAGTAGAAGGGGACAGAATGAGCAGTTCTTC
CASRRGQNEQFF
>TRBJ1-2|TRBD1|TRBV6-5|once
TGTGCCAGCAGTTCAGGGGGTGGGGGCTATGGCTACCCCTTC
CASSSGGGGYGYPF
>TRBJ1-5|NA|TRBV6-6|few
TGTGCCAGCAGTTACTCGACGGGTGATAGCAATCAGCCCCAGCATTTT
CASSYSTGDSNQPQHF
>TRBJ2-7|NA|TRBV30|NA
TGTGCCTGGAGTCCTAGCGCTCTTGGCTCCTACGAGCAGTACTTC
CAWSPSALGSYEQYF
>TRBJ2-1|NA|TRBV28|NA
TGTGCCAGCAGTTTCCAGGGGCTCAATGAGCAGTTCTTC
CASSFQGLNEQFF
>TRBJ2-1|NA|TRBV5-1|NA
TGCGCCAGCAGCCCTCCTGACAGACCCGCGTTCTTC
CASSPPDRPAFF
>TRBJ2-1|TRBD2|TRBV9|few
TGTGCCAGCAGCCAGGCGGTTCTAGCGGGAGGCAATGAGCAGTTCTTC
CASSQAVLAGGNEQFF
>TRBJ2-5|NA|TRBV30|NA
TGTGCCTGGAGTTCTGGGCAGACTAGTTTAAAAGAGACCCAGTACTTC
CAWSSGQTSLKETQYF
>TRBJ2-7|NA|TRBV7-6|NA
TGTGCCAGCAGCTTAAACCCCCTGGGGGCCTCGAACGAGCAGTACTTC
CASSLNPLGASNEQYF
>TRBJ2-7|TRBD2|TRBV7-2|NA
TGTGCCAGCAGCCCTAGCGGGGCCTCCTACGAGCAGTACTTC
CASSPSGASYEQYF
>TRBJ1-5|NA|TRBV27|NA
TGTGCCAGCAGATTTCAGGCCTCCAGCAATCAGCCCCAGCATTTT
CASRFQASSNQPQHF
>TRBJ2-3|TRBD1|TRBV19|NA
TGTGCCAGTAGTACCCGGGACAGGATATTCACAGATACGCAGTATTTT
CASSTRDRIFTDTQYF
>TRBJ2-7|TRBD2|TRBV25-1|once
TGTGCCAGCAGTGAATTGTCAGCGGGAGGTTATGGCGAGCAGTACTTC
CASSELSAGGYGEQYF
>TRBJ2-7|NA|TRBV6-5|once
TGTGCCAGCAGTTACTCGGTTAGCGAGATTCCCTACGAGCAGTACTTC
CASSYSVSEIPYEQYF
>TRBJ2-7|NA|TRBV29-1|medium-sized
TGCAGCGTTGAATATCCTACCGCCTACGAGCAGTACTTC
CSVEYPTAYEQYF
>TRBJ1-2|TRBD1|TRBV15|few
TGTGCCACCAGCAGGGTGGGACAGATTGGGGATGGCTACACCTTC
CATSRVGQIGDGYTF
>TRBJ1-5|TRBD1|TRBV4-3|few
TGCGCCAGCAGCCCAGGCCGCCTCGACAGGGCCCTATCGCCCCAGCATTTT
CASSPGRLDRALSPQHF
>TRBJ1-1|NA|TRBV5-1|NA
TGCGCCAGCAGCTTACAGCTACCGAACACTGAAGCTTTCTTT
CASSLQLPNTEAFF
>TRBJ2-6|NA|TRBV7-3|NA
TGTGCCAGCGGCCGGGGCTCTGGGGCCAACGTCCTGACTTTC
CASGRGSGANVLTF